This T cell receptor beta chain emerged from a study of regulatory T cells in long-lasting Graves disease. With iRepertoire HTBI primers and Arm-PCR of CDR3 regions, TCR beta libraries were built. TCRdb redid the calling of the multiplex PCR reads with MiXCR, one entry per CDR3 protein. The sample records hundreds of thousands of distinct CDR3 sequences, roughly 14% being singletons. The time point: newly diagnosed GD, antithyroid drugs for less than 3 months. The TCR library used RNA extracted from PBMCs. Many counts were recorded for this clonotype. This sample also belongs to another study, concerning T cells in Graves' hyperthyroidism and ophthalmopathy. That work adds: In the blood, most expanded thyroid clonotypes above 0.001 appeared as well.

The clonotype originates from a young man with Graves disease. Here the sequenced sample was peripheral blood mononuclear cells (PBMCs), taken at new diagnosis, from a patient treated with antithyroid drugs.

CDR3 amino acids: CASGRLYNEQFF. The DNA for the CDR3 is TGTGCCAGCGGTCGGCTGTACAATGAGCAGTTCTTC. The J gene is TRBJ2-1, the V gene TRBV27; D is unclear. Germline V CDR1 and CDR2: MNHEY, SMNVEV (reference sequence). Trimming left V 8 bases short and J 4 bases short, with 9 bases between. This CDR3 region has 12 residues.